This T cell receptor beta chain is drawn from a study of CD8 T cells in ankylosing spondylitis. Trimming removed 3 bases from V and 5 bases from J, with 10 bases in between. The CDR3 extends over 13 amino acids. Germline CDR1 and CDR2: SGHTA and FQGTGA. Overall study results and limits: In ankylosing spondylitis blood, a motif of seven or eight highly homologous TCR beta variants appeared characteristic. Reactive arthritis synovial fluid and blood previously showed some of these motif variants.

By quantitative 5'-RACE with molecular barcodes, the TCR beta libraries were made. TCRdb called the 5' RACE reads again in MiXCR, with one record for every CDR3 protein. This table has under 170,000 distinct CDR3 sequences, approximately 48% appearing once. On this clonotype: Its antigen is not identified.

The receptor was derived from a male donor with ankylosing spondylitis. Material for sequencing was synovial fluid, either unsorted or a sorted T cell fraction (not recorded which). The rearrangement joins TRBV7-3 to TRBJ1-1; possibly TRBD1 for D (5 bases). This CDR3 is CASSFLGTTEAFF. CDR3 nucleotide sequence: TGTGCCAGCAGCTTCTTAGGGACGACTGAAGCTTTCTTT. Combining the CDR3 with reference TRBV7-3 and TRBJ1-1 gives the whole variable domain GAGVSQTPSNKVTEKGKYVELRCDPISGHTALYWYRQSLGQGPEFLIYFQGTGAADDSGLPNDRFFAVRPEGSVSTLKIQRTERGDSAVYLCASSFLGTTEAFFGQGTRLTVV.